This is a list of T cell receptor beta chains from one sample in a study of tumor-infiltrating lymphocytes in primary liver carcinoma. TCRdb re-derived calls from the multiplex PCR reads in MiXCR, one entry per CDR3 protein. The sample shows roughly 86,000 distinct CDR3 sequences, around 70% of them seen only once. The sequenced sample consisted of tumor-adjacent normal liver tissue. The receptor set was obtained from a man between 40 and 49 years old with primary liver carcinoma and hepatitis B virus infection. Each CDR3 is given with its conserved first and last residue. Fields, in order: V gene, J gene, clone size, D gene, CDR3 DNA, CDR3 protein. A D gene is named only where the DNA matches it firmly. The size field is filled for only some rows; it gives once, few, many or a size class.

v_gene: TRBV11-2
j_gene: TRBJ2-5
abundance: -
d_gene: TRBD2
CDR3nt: TGTGCCAGCAGCTTAGATAAGAGCGGGAATAGGCAGACCCAGTACTTC
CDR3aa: CASSLDKSGNRQTQYF

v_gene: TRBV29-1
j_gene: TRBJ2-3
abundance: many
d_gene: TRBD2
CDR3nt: TGCAGCGCGTCAGGGGTGCGGACTAGCGGGAGGGCCACAGATACGCAGTATTTT
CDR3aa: CSASGVRTSGRATDTQYF

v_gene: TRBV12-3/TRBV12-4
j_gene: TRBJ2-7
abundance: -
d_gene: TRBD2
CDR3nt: TGTGCCAGCAGTTTATTAGCGGGAGGACCTCCCTACGAGCGATACTTC
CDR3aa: CASSLLAGGPPYERYF

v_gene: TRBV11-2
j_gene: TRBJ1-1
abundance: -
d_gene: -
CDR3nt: TGTGCCAGCAGCATGCAGGTTAACTCTGAAGCTCTCTTT
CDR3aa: CASSMQVNSEALF

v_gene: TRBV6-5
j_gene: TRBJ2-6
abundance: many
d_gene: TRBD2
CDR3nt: TGTGCCAGCAGTCACACTAGCGGGAGTGGGGCCAACGTCCTGACTTTC
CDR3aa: CASSHTSGSGANVLTF

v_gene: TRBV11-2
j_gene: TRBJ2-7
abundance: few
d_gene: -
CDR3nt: TGCGCCAGCAGCTTTCGGGTAGCCGAGGAGCAGTACTTC
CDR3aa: CASSFRVAEEQYF

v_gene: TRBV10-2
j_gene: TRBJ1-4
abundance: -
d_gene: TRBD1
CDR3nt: TGCGCCAGCAGTCAGTCGGGACAGGGAGACGAAAAACTGTTTTTT
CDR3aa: CASSQSGQGDEKLFF

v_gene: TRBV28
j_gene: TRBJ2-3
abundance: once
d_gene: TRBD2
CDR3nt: TGTGGCAGCGGGGACACAGATACGCAGTATTTT
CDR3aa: CGSGDTDTQYF

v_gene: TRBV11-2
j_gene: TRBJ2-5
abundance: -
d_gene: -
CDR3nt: TGTGCTAGTAGATCCTGGGACTCGGCCCACCAAGAGACTCAGTACTTC
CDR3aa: CASRSWDSAHQETQYF

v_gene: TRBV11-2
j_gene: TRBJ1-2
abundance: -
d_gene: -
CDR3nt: TGTACCAGTAGCTTAGAGGGGAACTATGACTACACCTTC
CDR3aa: CTSSLEGNYDYTF

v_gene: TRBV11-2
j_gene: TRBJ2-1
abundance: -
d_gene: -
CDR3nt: TGTGCCAGCAGCTTAGTCGCGGGTTACAATGATGAGTTCTTC
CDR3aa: CASSLVAGYNDEFF

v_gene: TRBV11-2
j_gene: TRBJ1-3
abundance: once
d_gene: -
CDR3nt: TGTGCCTCAGCCCACGGAGATGGAAACACCATATATTTT
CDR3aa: CASAHGDGNTIYF

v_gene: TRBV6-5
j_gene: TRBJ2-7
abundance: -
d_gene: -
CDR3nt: TGTGTCAGCAGTTACTCAACGGAGGGGACGTATGAGCAGTACTTC
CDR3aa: CVSSYSTEGTYEQYF

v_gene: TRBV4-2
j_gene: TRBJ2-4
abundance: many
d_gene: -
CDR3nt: TGTGCCAGCAGCCAAGAGGCCCACGGAGTAGCCAAAAACATTCAGTACTTC
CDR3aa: CASSQEAHGVAKNIQYF